The 26 T cell receptor beta chains presented below share a single source sample, sequenced in a study of T cell clonotyping in hematopoietic cell transplantation. Sequenced by immunoSEQ multiplex PCR; TCRdb stores in-frame clones only, minus some. The repertoire holds roughly 37,000 clones, about 90% seen once, with nearly 2% in the top ten. Source material: peripheral blood mononuclear cells. All receptors derive from a woman aged 40 to 50 in good health. Some clones in this sample may be carry-over from other donors' samples.

The genes are TRBV6-6 and TRBJ2-2; 15 positions agree with TRBD2. Germline V gene sequence: CDR1 MNHNY, CDR2 SVGAGI (reference sequence). V was clipped by 8 bases and J by 4 bases; unmatched bases: 2. CDR3 size: 15 residues. CDR3 amino acids: CASRTSGRATGELFF. CDR3 DNA: TGTGCCAGCCGGACTAGCGGGAGGGCCACCGGGGAGCTGTTTTTT.

The chain recombines TRBV6-5 with TRBJ2-7; perhaps D is TRBD1 or TRBD2 (7 bases each). CDR1 is MNHEY, CDR2 SVGAGI, per germline. V dropped 7 bases and J dropped 7 bases, with 17 bases sitting between them. This CDR3 spans 13 amino acids. CDR3 in DNA: TGTGCCAGCATCCACGCAGGGGGGGGAGAGCAGTACTTC. This sequence encodes CASIHAGGGEQYF.

The rearrangement links TRBV28 to TRBJ2-1; possibly TRBD2 for D (5 bases). The V end lost 3 bases, the J end lost 2 bases, and 8 bases lay between the germline ends. Looked up from germline, CDR1 is MDHEN and CDR2 is SYDVKM. The CDR3 contains 14 residues. As DNA, the CDR3 is TGTGCCAGCAGTTTCGCGGGTCCCTACAATGAGCAGTTCTTC. Translated, it gives CASSFAGPYNEQFF. Based on the CDR3 plus reference TRBV28 and TRBJ2-1, the full variable domain is DVKVTQSSRYLVKRTGEKVFLECVQDMDHENMFWYRQDPGLGLRLIYFSYDVKMKEKGDIPEGYSVSREKKERFSLILESASTNQTSMYLCASSFAGPYNEQFFGPGTRLTVL.

V usage is TRBV7-9 and J usage is TRBJ2-7; D remains unclear. Between the trimmed V and J ends, which lost 5 bases and 7 bases, there was a span of 12 bases. From germline, CDR1 is SEHNR and CDR2 FQNEAQ (reference sequence). CDR3 length: 12 amino acids. CDR3: CASSPDLWEQYF. The CDR3 DNA reads TGTGCCAGCAGCCCAGACTTGTGGGAGCAGTACTTC.

The chain recombines TRBV7-2 with TRBJ1-4; the match to TRBD1 covers 10 bases. Trimming took 3 bases from V and 11 from J; bases not matched to a gene: 3. Germline CDR1 reads SGHTA; CDR2 reads FQGNSA. The CDR3 spans 13 residues. The DNA of the CDR3 is TGTGCCAGCAGCTTTGGGACAGGGGACAAACTGTTTTTT. This sequence encodes CASSFGTGDKLFF.

The rearrangement links TRBV30 to TRBJ2-3; tentative D call: TRBD1 (5 bases). The CDR3 sequence is 16 residues long. V lost 0 bases and J lost 2, with 15 bases in between. Looked up from germline, CDR1 is GTSNPN and CDR2 is SVGIG (reference sequence). CDR3 nucleotide sequence: TGTGCCTGGAGTGTAAGCTTTAGGGGCGACACAGATACGCAGTATTTT. Its protein is CAWSVSFRGDTDTQYF.

CDR3 nucleotides: TGTGCCATCAGTGAGGGGGCGTCCTACGAGCAGTACTTC. Amino acids: CAISEGASYEQYF. The chain combines TRBV10-3 with TRBJ2-7; tentatively, D is TRBD1 (5 bases). The germline gives CDR1 ENHRY, CDR2 SYGVKD. V gave up 2 bases and J gave up 1 base, with 6 bases separating them. This CDR3 region has 13 residues.

The J gene is TRBJ2-7, the V gene TRBV5-1; D possibly corresponds to TRBD1 (5 bases). The CDR3 extends over 15 amino acids. Germline values: CDR1 SGHRS, CDR2 YFSETQ. Deletions cut 0 bases from V and 5 bases from J, with 15 bases between. In nucleotides, the CDR3 is TGCGCCAGCAGCTTGGGAACTGGGGCCAGCCACGAGCAGTACTTC. This codes for CASSLGTGASHEQYF.

The chain is built from TRBV14 and TRBJ2-7; 12 bases agree with TRBD2. The V gene end was trimmed by 4 bases and the J gene end by 7 bases; junction bases not matched to a gene: 11. Germline CDR1 and CDR2: SGHDN and FVKESK. The length of the CDR3 is 16 residues. The CDR3 loop is CASSRAQLAGGWEQYF. The CDR3, as DNA: TGTGCCAGCAGCCGTGCCCAACTAGCGGGAGGTTGGGAGCAGTACTTC. Full variable domain (remainder filled in from reference TRBV14 and TRBJ2-7): EAGVTQFPSHSVIEKGQTVTLRCDPISGHDNLYWYRRVMGKEIKFLLHFVKESKQDESGMPNNRFLAERTGGTYSTLKVQPAELEDSGVYFCASSRAQLAGGWEQYFGPGTRLTVT.

V and J are TRBV30 and TRBJ1-5; D gene uncertain. The ends were cut back, 5 bases at V and 3 bases at J, with 8 bases in the middle. The CDR3 has 12 amino acids. CDR1 is GTSNPN and CDR2 is SVGIG in the germline V gene (reference sequence). This chain's CDR3 is CAWGGSNQPQHF. The CDR3 DNA is TGTGCCTGGGGTGGTTCCAATCAGCCCCAGCATTTT. The full variable domain, rest sourced from reference TRBV30 and TRBJ1-5, is SQTIHQWPATLVQPVGSPLSLECTVEGTSNPNLYWYRQAAGRGLQLLFYSVGIGQISSEVPQNLSASRPQDRQFILSSKKLLLSDSGFYLCAWGGSNQPQHFGDGTRLSIL.

This clone was detected once. The chain employs TRBV27 and TRBJ2-5; 12 nucleotides match TRBD1. The CDR3 consists of 15 residues. Germline values: CDR1 MNHEY, CDR2 SMNVEV (reference sequence). V lost 6 bases, J lost 4 bases, and 6 bases stayed unmatched. CDR3 sequence (DNA): TGTGCCAGCAGCCCAGGGGACAGGGGGCGAGAGACCCAGTACTTC. Its translation is CASSPGDRGRETQYF.

The CDR3 sequence is CASSPLAQGEQYF. CDR3 in DNA: TGTGCCAGCTCACCCCTGGCGCAAGGCGAGCAGTACTTC. The genes are TRBV18 and TRBJ2-7, with no clear D. This CDR3 is built from 13 residues. The V end lost 3 bases, the J end lost 6 bases, and 12 bases lay between the germline ends. Germline values: CDR1 KGHSH, CDR2 LQKENI.

V is TRBV19 and J is TRBJ1-1; D perhaps matches TRBD1 (5 bases). The CDR3 is 14 amino acids. The V and J ends lost 6 bases and 3 bases respectively, with 14 bases between them. From germline, CDR1 is LNHDA and CDR2 SQIVND (reference sequence). Here the CDR3 DNA reads TGTGCCAGTAGAGACCGGGGGATCGACACTGAAGCTTTCTTT. Its translation: CASRDRGIDTEAFF.

The chain joins TRBV30 to TRBJ2-7, with TRBD2 matching 10 bases. This CDR3 contains 15 residues. Looked up from germline, CDR1 is GTSNPN and CDR2 is SVGIG (reference sequence). With 2 bases clipped from V and 3 bases from J, the junction kept 7 bases outside the gene matches. CDR3 bases: TGTGCCTGGAGTCGAGGACTAGCGGCAGACTACGAGCAGTACTTC. This gives the protein CAWSRGLAADYEQYF.

This chain uses TRBV28 with TRBJ2-5, with 14 bases that match TRBD2. Losses at the gene ends were 8 bases for V and 11 bases for J; bases not matched to a gene: 16. Germline CDR1 reads MDHEN; CDR2 reads SYDVKM. The CDR3 extends over 16 amino acids. CDR3 protein: CASAGTSGSLALEQYF. Here the CDR3 DNA reads TGTGCCAGCGCCGGGACTAGCGGGAGTCTTGCGTTGGAGCAGTACTTC.

The chain combines TRBV4-3 with TRBJ2-1; D call uncertain. Germline assignment: CDR1 LGHNA and CDR2 YSLEER. Trimming took 0 bases from V and 4 from J, leaving 7 bases between them. The length of the CDR3 is 14 residues. The CDR3 spells CASSQDVGYNEQFF. For the CDR3, the DNA is TGCGCCAGCAGCCAAGATGTGGGATACAATGAGCAGTTCTTC.

The V call is TRBV28, the J call TRBJ2-6; D not certain. Trimming pared 10 bases from V and 1 base from J, leaving 14 bases between. There are 15 residues in the CDR3. Germline V gene data show CDR1 as MDHEN and CDR2 as SYDVKM. Here the CDR3 reads CATLMGGSGANVLTF. The CDR3 nucleotides read TGTGCCACGCTAATGGGTGGTTCTGGGGCCAACGTCCTGACTTTC.

V usage is TRBV7-9 and J usage is TRBJ1-3; the D is unclear. Trimming shortened V by 1 base and J by 3 bases, and 13 bases separated the two germline ends. In germline, CDR1 is SEHNR, CDR2 FQNEAQ (reference sequence). This CDR3 is built from 16 residues. CDR3 loop: CASSLGREGSGNTIYF. CDR3 DNA: TGTGCCAGCAGCTTAGGTAGGGAAGGAAGTGGAAACACCATATATTTT.

The chain joins TRBV19 to TRBJ2-5; D unresolved. The CDR3 is made up of 15 amino acids. V was shortened by 6 bases and J by 1 base, with 15 bases between the two germline ends. Germline CDR1 reads LNHDA; CDR2 reads SQIVND (reference sequence). The CDR3 spells CASRSRVGSQETQYF. The CDR3 DNA reads as TGTGCCAGTAGATCTAGGGTGGGTTCCCAAGAGACCCAGTACTTC.

This rearrangement joins TRBV6-1 to TRBJ1-5, with TRBD1 matching 7 bases. The V segment lost 11 bases and the J segment 2 bases; nucleotides outside the gene matches: 9. This CDR3 is built from 14 residues. CDR1 MNHNS and CDR2 SASEGT come from the germline V gene. The CDR3 protein is CAGHTGDRNQPQHF. CDR3 bases: TGTGCCGGACATACAGGGGATCGCAATCAGCCCCAGCATTTT.

The CDR3 is CASSSFGQGQEYIQYF. DNA of the CDR3: TGTGCCAGCAGCTCCTTCGGACAGGGTCAGGAATACATTCAGTACTTC. The J gene is TRBJ2-4, the V gene TRBV28, with TRBD1 matching 8 bases. The CDR3 is 16 residues long. V shed 6 bases and J 8 bases; nucleotides not matched to a gene: 15. Germline lookup yields CDR1 MDHEN and CDR2 SYDVKM.

CDR3 in DNA: TGTGCCAGCAGCCAACGGACTAGCGGCTCCTACGAGCAGTACTTC. Amino acid sequence: CASSQRTSGSYEQYF. The J gene is TRBJ2-7, the V gene TRBV5-4; 10 positions agree with TRBD2. Germline values: CDR1 SGHNT, CDR2 YYREEE (reference sequence). V gave up 4 bases and J gave up 0 bases; unmatched junction bases: 4. The CDR3 spans 15 residues.

The rearrangement uses TRBV4-2 and TRBJ2-3, with TRBD2 matching 10 bases. The CDR3 is 16 residues long. From germline, CDR1 is LGHNA and CDR2 YNFKEQ. V shed 0 bases, J shed 4 bases, and the junction held 4 bases outside the gene matches. CDR3 sequence: CASSQELAGEADTQYF. For the CDR3, the DNA is TGTGCCAGCAGCCAAGAGCTAGCGGGAGAGGCAGATACGCAGTATTTT.

This chain links TRBV6-5 with TRBJ2-7, with D possibly being TRBD2 (6 bases). Germline loops: CDR1 MNHEY, CDR2 SVGAGI. CDR3 length equals 14 residues. V shed 6 bases and J shed 10 bases, with 22 bases lying between them. The CDR3 reads CASSSVASARFQYF. As DNA, the CDR3 is TGTGCCAGCAGCTCCGTGGCTAGCGCCCGCTTTCAGTACTTC.

The chain has TRBV15 and TRBJ2-4, with TRBD1 matching 7 bases. V trimming: 4 bases; J trimming: 8 bases; junction bases outside the gene matches: 8. Germline loops: CDR1 LNHNV, CDR2 YYDKDF (reference sequence). The CDR3 totals 14 residues. The chain's CDR3 is CATSTGTAPDIQYF. As DNA, the CDR3 is TGTGCCACCAGCACCGGGACAGCCCCGGACATTCAGTACTTC. The full variable domain, rest sourced from reference TRBV15 and TRBJ2-4, is DAMVIQNPRYQVTQFGKPVTLSCSQTLNHNVMYWYQQKSSQAPKLLFHYYDKDFNNEADTPDNFQSRRPNTSFCFLDIRSPGLGDTAMYLCATSTGTAPDIQYFGAGTRLSVL.

The J gene is TRBJ1-2, the V gene TRBV7-2; maybe TRBD1 (5 bases). Germline values: CDR1 SGHTA, CDR2 FQGNSA. The CDR3 length is 12 residues. Trimming shortened V by 6 bases and J by 7 bases, and 12 bases separated the two germline ends. The CDR3: CASRRGDSGYTF. CDR3 bases: TGTGCCAGCAGGAGGGGTGACTCTGGCTACACCTTC.